This T cell receptor (beta chain) appears in the sequencing data of a study of regulatory T cells in long-lasting Graves disease. This clonotype was observed at least ten times. Its antigen remains unknown. The CDR3 is 14 amino acids. V dropped 3 bases and J dropped 0 bases, with 8 bases sitting between them. Germline V gives CDR1 LNHDA, CDR2 SQIVND (reference sequence). Study results and caveats: Clonotypes that were public and shared totalled 2,741 in persistent patients versus over 800 in new patients.

Time point given: newly diagnosed GD, antithyroid drugs for less than 3 months. Construction of the TCR library relied on RNA isolated from PBMCs. An endocrinology department located in Xi'an, China, was where the patients came from. Construction of the TCR beta libraries employed iRepertoire HTBI primers in conjunction with Arm-PCR of CDR3 regions. TCRdb analysed the multiplex PCR reads with MiXCR anew, one entry per CDR3 protein. The sample includes a few hundred thousand distinct CDR3 sequences, about 15% seen only once; the top ten take roughly 8%. The same sample was also studied in work on T cells in Graves' hyperthyroidism and ophthalmopathy.

This receptor was obtained from a woman aged 40 to 50 with Graves disease. This chain joins TRBV19 and TRBJ2-5, with D possibly matching TRBD2 (6 bases). The sequencing used peripheral blood mononuclear cells (PBMCs), collected at new diagnosis, from a patient treated with antithyroid drugs. CDR3 sequence reads: CASSMWRDQETQYF. For the CDR3, the DNA is TGTGCCAGTAGTATGTGGAGGGACCAAGAGACCCAGTACTTC.